This T cell receptor beta chain was recovered during a study of T-cell memory formation after mild COVID-19. V gave up 6 bases and J gave up 2 bases, with 13 bases separating them. This CDR3 is 14 amino acids long. Germline CDR1 reads SGHAT; CDR2 reads FQNNGV. General study points: Contracting CD4+ clones were located mainly in CM and EM, and CD8+ clones in EMRA. From day 15 to 85, contracting clones were balanced between CD4 and CD8, whereas later expanders leaned toward CD4+. In pre-infection memory, a portion of responding clones appeared, which suggested that cross-reactive memory joined.

With respect to this clonotype: The antigen remains undetermined.

5'RACE with constant-segment primers built TCRalpha and TCRbeta cDNA libraries with UMIs. TCRdb recomputed calls from the 5' RACE reads with MiXCR, one row per CDR3 protein. The sample shows approximately 340,000 distinct CDR3 sequences, about 15% of them seen only once. This receptor was obtained from a man younger than 35 who had mild COVID-19 (a few samples of this study predate the infection). Cell type and time point are not known. The chain combines TRBV11-2 with TRBJ2-5; D possibly matches TRBD1 or TRBD2 (6 bases each). Sequenced: PBMCs or a T cell subset sorted from them (not recorded which). CDR3 nucleotide sequence: TGTGCCAGCAGAAGGGGGGCCGGACAAGAGACCCAGTACTTC. Its protein is CASRRGAGQETQYF. Full variable domain (rest looked up from reference TRBV11-2 and TRBJ2-5): EAGVAQSPRYKIIEKRQSVAFWCNPISGHATLYWYQQILGQGPKLLIQFQNNGVVDDSQLPKDRFSAERLKGVDSTLKIQPAKLEDSAVYLCASRRGAGQETQYFGPGTRLLVL.